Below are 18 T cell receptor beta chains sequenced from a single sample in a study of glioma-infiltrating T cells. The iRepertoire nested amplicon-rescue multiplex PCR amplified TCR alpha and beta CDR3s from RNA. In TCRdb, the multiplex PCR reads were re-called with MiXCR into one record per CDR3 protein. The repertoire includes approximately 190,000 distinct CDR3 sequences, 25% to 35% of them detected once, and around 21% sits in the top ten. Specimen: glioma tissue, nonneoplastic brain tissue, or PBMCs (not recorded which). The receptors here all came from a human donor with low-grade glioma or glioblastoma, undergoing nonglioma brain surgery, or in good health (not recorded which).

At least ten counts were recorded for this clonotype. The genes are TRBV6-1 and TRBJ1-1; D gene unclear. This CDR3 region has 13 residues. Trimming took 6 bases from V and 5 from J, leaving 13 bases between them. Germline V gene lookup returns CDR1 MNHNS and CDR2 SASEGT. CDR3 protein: CASSLVRRTEAFF. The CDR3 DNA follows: TGTGCCAGCAGCCTGGTTCGTAGAACTGAAGCTTTCTTT.

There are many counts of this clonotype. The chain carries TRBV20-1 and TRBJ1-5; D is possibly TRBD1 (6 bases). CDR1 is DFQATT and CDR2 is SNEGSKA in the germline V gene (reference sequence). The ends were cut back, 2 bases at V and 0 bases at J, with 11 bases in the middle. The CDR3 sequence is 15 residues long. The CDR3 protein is CSARPDRNSNQPQHF. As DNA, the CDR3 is TGCAGTGCTAGACCTGACAGGAATAGCAATCAGCCCCAGCATTTT.

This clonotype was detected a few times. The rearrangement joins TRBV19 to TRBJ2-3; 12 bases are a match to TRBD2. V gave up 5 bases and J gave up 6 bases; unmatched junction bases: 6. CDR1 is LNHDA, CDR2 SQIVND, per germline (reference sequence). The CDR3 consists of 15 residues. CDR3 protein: CASSPTSGRPDTQYF. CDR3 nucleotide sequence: TGTGCCAGTAGTCCCACTAGCGGGAGGCCTGATACGCAGTATTTT.

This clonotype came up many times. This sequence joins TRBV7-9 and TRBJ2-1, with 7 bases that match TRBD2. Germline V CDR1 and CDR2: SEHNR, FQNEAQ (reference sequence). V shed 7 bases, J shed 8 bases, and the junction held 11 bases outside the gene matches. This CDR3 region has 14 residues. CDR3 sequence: CASMSQRDGDEQFF. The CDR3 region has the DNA TGTGCCAGCATGTCCCAGCGGGATGGGGATGAGCAGTTCTTC. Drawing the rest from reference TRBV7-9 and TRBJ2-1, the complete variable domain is DTGVSQNPRHKITKRGQNVTFRCDPISEHNRLYWYRQTLGQGPEFLTYFQNEAQLEKSRLLSDRFSAERPKGSFSTLEIQRTEQGDSAMYLCASMSQRDGDEQFFGPGTRLTVL.

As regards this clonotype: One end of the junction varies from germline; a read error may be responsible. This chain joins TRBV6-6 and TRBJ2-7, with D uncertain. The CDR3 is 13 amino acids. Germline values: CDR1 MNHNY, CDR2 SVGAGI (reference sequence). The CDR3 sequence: CASSSRDGDEQCF. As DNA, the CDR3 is TGTGCCAGCAGTTCCCGTGACGGAGACGAGCAGTGCTTC.

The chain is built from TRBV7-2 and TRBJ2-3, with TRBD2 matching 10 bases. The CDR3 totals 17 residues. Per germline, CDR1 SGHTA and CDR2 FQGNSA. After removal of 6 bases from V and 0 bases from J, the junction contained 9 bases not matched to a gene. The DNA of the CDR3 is TGTGCCAGCAGACCGTCCGGACTAGCGGCTAGCACAGATACGCAGTATTTT. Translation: CASRPSGLAASTDTQYF.

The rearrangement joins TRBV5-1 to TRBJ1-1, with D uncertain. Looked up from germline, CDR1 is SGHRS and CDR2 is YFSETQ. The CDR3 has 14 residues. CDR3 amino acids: CNSFADYMNTEAFF. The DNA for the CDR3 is TGCAACAGCTTCGCAGACTACATGAACACTGAAGCTTTCTTT.

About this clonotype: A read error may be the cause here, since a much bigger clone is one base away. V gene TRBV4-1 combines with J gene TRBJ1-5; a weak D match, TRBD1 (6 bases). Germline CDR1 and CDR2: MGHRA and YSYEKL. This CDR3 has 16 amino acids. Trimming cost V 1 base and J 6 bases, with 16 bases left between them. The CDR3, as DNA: TGCGCCAGCAGCCAAGTTCCAGGCAGGGGTAGTCAGCCCCAGCATTTT. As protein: CASSQVPGRGSQPQHF.

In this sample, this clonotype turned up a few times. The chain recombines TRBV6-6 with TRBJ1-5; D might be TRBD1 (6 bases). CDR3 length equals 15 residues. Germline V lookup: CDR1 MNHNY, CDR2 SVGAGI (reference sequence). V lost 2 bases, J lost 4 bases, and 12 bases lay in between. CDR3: CASSYRTGTNQPQHF. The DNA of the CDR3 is TGTGCCAGCAGTTACCGGACCGGGACAAATCAGCCCCAGCATTTT.

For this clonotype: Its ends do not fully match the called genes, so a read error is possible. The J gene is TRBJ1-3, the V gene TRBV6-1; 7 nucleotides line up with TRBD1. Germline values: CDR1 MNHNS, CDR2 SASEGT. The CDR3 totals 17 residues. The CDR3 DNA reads TGTGCCAGCAGTGAAGCGGGACAGTTTTACTCTGTAAACATCATATATTTT. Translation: CASSEAGQFYSVNIIYF.

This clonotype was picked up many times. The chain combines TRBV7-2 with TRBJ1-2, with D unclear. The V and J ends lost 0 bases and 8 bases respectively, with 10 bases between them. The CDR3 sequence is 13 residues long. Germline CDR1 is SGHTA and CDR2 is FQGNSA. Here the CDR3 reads CASSLARRRGYTF. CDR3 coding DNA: TGTGCCAGCAGCTTAGCCCGCCGTAGGGGCTACACCTTC.

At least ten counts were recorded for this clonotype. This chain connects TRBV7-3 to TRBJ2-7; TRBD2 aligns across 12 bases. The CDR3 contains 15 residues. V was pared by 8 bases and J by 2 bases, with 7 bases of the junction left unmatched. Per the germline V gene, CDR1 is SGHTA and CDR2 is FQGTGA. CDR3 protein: CASSLAGGTAYEQYF. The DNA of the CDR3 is TGTGCCAGCTCCCTAGCGGGAGGGACCGCCTACGAGCAGTACTTC.

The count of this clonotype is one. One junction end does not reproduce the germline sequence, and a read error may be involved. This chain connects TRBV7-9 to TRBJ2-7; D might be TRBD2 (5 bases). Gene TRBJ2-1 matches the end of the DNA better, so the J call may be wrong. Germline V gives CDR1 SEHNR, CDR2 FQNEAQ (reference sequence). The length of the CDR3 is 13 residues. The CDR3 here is CASSLVEGLRQFF. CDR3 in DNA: TGTGCTAGCAGCTTAGTTGAGGGTTTGAGGCAGTTCTTC.

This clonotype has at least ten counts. The CDR3: CATLMDTQYF. The CDR3 nucleotides read TGTGCCACCCTGATGGATACGCAGTATTTT. This chain links TRBV6-2 or TRBV6-3 with TRBJ2-3; the D is unclear. The ends were cut back, 10 bases at V and 6 bases at J, with 8 bases in the middle. Per the germline V gene, CDR1 is MNHEY and CDR2 is SVGEGT. The CDR3 length is 10 residues.

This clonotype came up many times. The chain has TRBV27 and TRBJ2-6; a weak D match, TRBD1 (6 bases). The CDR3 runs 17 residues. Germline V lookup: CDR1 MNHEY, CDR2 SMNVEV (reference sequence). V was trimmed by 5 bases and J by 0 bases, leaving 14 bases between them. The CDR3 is CASSLQNRVSGANVLTF. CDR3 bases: TGTGCCAGCAGTCTACAAAACAGGGTCTCTGGGGCCAACGTCCTGACTTTC.

The CDR3 bases are TGTGCCAGCAGTGCTAGGGAAAACGGGCAGTACTTC. As protein: CASSARENGQYF. This sequence joins TRBV27 and TRBJ2-7; D is undetermined. CDR1 is MNHEY, CDR2 SMNVEV, per germline (reference sequence). The CDR3 has 12 residues. V was cut by 5 bases and J by 9 bases, with 14 bases left in between.

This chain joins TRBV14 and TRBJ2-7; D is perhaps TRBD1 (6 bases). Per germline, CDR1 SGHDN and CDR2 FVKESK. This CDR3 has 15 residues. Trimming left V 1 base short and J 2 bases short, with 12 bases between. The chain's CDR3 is CASSQVFGTTYEQYF. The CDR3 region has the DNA TGTGCCAGCAGCCAAGTATTTGGGACAACCTACGAGCAGTACTTC.

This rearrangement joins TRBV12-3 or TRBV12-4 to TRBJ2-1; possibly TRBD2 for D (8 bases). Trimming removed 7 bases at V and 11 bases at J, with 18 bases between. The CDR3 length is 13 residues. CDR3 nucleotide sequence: TGTGCCAGCACTACAGGGGCGGGAGGTAAGCAGTTCTTC. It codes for CASTTGAGGKQFF.